Sequencing of this TCR beta chain was carried out in a study of graft-versus-host responses after intestinal transplantation. Study details: The transplants performed in recipients were multivisceral, liver-intestinal, or isolated intestinal. Following induction with anti-thymocyte globulin, all recipients were given tacrolimus and steroids for approximately three years. Study outcomes and limitations: High graft-versus-host to host-versus-graft clonal ratios were found in allografts of patients who had graft-donor T cell macrochimerism.

The CDR3 is made up of 15 amino acids. Trimming took 1 base from V and 1 from J, leaving 8 bases between them. The V gene's germline CDR1 is MDHEN and CDR2 SYDVKM. As for this clone: The antigen is undetermined.

Clones were sequenced by immunoSEQ multiplex PCR, and TCRdb holds only the in-frame ones, with some missing. The table lists approximately 38,000 clones, over 80% of them singletons, with approximately 3.7% in the top ten. The sample here was PBMCs, taken around 1,000 days after transplant. The clonotype originates from a human patient who received an intestinal transplant, so some T cells may come from the graft donor. The chain combines TRBV28 with TRBJ2-4; no definite D call. This CDR3 reads CASSLSGRAKNIQYF. As DNA, the CDR3 is TGTGCCAGCAGTTTATCCGGTCGGGCCAAAAACATTCAGTACTTC.